The sequence of this T cell receptor (beta chain) was determined in a study of CD8+ T cells in alopecia areata. Treatment denoted: oral pan-JAK inhibitor, 5-10 mg twice daily. RNA extraction and reverse transcription yielded cDNA as sequencing template. Clones were read by immunoSEQ multiplex PCR, and TCRdb kept only the in-frame ones, dropping some. The table has approximately 210,000 clones, roughly 60% seen once. The germline V gene has CDR1 GTSNPN and CDR2 SVGIG (reference sequence). The V and J ends lost 4 bases and 7 bases respectively, with 28 bases between them. The CDR3 length is 17 residues.

The rearrangement links TRBV30 to TRBJ1-2; D possibly corresponds to TRBD1 (5 bases). The sequencing here drew on CD4+ T cells sorted from blood, taken at week 24, from a patient treated with tofacitinib. The TCR sequence derives from a human donor with alopecia areata. The CDR3, as DNA: TGTGCCTGGACTTCACTGAATCGCGGACACGAGGCGGTTGGCTACACCTTC. Encoded protein: CAWTSLNRGHEAVGYTF.